This paragraph reports one TCR beta chain. The antigen is unknown. These data originate in a study of PD-1 blockade in classical Hodgkin lymphoma. Across the whole study: Nivolumab dosing for patients was 3 mg/kg, administered intravenously every 2 weeks.

The data were produced by immunoSEQ multiplex PCR, yet TCRdb's version contains in-frame clones alone and is incomplete. The table includes 100,000 or so clones, around 89% detected once. V lost 6 bases and J lost 7, with 12 bases in between. Germline CDR1 and CDR2: DFQATT and SNEGSKA (reference sequence). The CDR3 sequence is 11 residues long. General observations from the study: After ASCT, patients who started nivolumab under 1 year later were excluded. TCR diversity at baseline was reported to be reduced in newly diagnosed patients relative to healthy donors.

Each patient relapsed following autologous stem cell transplantation, and prior brentuximab vedotin exposure differed. Complete response, partial response or progressive disease was each patient's best response. Sequencing used peripheral blood mononuclear cells (PBMCs), obtained before the second cycle of nivolumab. This sequence was found in a human donor with classical Hodgkin lymphoma. V is TRBV20-1 and J is TRBJ1-1; TRBD1 might be the D (6 bases). CDR3 in DNA: TGCAGTGCCCGCCGACAGGTTGAAGCTTTCTTT. It is translated as CSARRQVEAFF.